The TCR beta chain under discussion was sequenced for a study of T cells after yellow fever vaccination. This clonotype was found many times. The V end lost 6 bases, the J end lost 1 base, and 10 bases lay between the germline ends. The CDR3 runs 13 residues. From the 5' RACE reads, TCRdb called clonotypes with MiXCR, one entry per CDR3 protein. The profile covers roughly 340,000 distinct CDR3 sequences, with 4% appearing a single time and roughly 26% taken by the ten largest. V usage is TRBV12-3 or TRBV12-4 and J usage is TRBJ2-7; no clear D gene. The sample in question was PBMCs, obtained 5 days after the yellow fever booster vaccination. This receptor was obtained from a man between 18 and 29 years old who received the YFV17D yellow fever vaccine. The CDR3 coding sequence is TGTGCCAGCAGCCCCTTGATATCCTACGAGCAGTACTTC. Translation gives CASSPLISYEQYF.